This TCR beta chain stems from a study of cytomegalovirus exposure and HLA in healthy donors. Study-level results: The study designated 150 to 200 TCR beta chains cytomegalovirus-associated. It was assumed in the presence/absence analyses that sequencing depth was roughly uniform across donors. Generally TCR sequences proved uncommon, though certain public TCRs appeared in numerous donors.

On this clone: Its cognate antigen is unknown.

The CDR3 runs to 14 residues. The germline CDR1 and CDR2 sequences are SNHLY and FYNNEI. Trimming took 4 bases from V and 2 from J; bases not matched to a gene: 2. Vbeta (60) and Jbeta (13) primers were used in the PCR. TCRdb keeps only in-frame clones here, not all; method: immunoSEQ multiplex PCR. The sample comprises about 120,000 clones, 75% to 80% of which are singletons, and around 3.3% rests with the top ten. This receptor was obtained from a woman aged 25 to 39 in good health and CMV-seropositive. V and J are TRBV2 and TRBJ2-5; 9 bases map to TRBD2. Specimen: PBMCs. The CDR3 is CASSGTSAQETQYF. In nucleotides, the CDR3 is TGTGCCAGCAGTGGGACTAGCGCACAAGAGACCCAGTACTTC.